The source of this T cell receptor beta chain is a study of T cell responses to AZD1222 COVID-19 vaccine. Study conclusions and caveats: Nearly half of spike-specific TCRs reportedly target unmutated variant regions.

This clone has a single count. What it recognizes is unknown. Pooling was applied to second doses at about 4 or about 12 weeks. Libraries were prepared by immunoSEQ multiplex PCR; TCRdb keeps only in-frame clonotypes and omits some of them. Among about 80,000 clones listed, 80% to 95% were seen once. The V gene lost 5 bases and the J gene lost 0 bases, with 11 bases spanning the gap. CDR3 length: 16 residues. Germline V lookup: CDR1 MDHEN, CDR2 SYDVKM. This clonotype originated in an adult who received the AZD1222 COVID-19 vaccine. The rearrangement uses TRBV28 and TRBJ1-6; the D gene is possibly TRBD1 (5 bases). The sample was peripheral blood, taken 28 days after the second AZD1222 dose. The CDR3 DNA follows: TGTGCCAGCAGTGGGGACCAGCTCTCCTATAATTCACCCCTCCACTTT. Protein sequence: CASSGDQLSYNSPLHF.